One TCR beta chain is described in this entry. This entry belongs to a study of T cell changes during pregnancy in multiple sclerosis. Sequencing was performed with immunoSEQ multiplex PCR; in TCRdb, only in-frame clones are kept and a portion is missing. The sample comprises tens of thousands of clones, 70% to 90% of which are singletons, and 0.5% to 0.75% rests with the top ten. This CDR3 is 15 amino acids long. V gave up 5 bases and J gave up 5 bases; unmatched junction bases: 8. Germline loops: CDR1 MNHNS, CDR2 SASEGT. This receptor was taken from a female donor with multiple sclerosis, enrolled in a pregnancy study. The chain carries TRBV6-1 and TRBJ1-4, with TRBD1 identical over 7 bases. The sequences come from CD4+ T cells from peripheral blood mononuclear cells, collected in the first trimester of pregnancy. CDR3 DNA: TGTGCCAGCAGTCCCCGGACAGGATTAAATGAAAAACTGTTTTTT. This codes for CASSPRTGLNEKLFF.